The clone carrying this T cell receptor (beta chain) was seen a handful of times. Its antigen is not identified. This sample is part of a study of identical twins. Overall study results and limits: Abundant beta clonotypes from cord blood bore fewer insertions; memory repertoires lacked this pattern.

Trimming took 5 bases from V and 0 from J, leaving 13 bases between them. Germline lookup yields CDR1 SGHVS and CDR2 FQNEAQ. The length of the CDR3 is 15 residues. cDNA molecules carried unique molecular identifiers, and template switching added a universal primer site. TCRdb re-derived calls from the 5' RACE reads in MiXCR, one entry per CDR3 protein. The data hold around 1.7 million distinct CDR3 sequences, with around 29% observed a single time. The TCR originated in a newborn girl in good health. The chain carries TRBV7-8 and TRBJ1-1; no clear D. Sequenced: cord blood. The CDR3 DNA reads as TGTGCCAGCAGCCCCGGTATACGCATGAACACTGAAGCTTTCTTT. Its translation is CASSPGIRMNTEAFF.